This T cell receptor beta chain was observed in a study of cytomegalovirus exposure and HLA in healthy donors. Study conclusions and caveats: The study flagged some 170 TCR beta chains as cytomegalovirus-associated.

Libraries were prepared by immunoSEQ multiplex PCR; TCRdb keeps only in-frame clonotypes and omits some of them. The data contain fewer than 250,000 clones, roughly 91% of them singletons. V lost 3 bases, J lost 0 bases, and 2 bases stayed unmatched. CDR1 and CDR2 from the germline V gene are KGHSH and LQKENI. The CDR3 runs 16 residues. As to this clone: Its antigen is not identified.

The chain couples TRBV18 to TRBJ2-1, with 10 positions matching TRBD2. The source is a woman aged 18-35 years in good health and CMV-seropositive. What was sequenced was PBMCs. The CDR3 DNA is TGTGCCAGCTCACCGCGGACTAGCGGCTCCTACAATGAGCAGTTCTTC. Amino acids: CASSPRTSGSYNEQFF.